This T cell receptor beta chain was sequenced in a study of shared clonotypes between healthy human individuals. The V end was cut by 7 bases, the J end by 5 bases, with 14 bases between. The CDR3 runs 12 residues. Germline V gene data show CDR1 as SQVTM and CDR2 as ANQGSEA. TCRdb's copy holds only in-frame clones and misses some; the assay was immunoSEQ multiplex PCR. This sample yields fewer than 1.6 million clones, of which approximately 98.5% are seen a single time; approximately 0.4% belongs to the top ten. This TCR was recovered from a man aged 25 to 40 in good health. The sample taken for sequencing was naive CD4+ T cells sorted from blood. The subset: CD45RA+ positively selected. The V gene is TRBV29-1, the J gene TRBJ1-1; maybe TRBD1 (5 bases). CDR3 sequence reads: CSGGTLGTEAFF. The DNA of the CDR3 is TGCAGCGGGGGGACCTTGGGGACTGAAGCTTTCTTT.